This passage covers 9 T cell receptor beta chains from one sample sequenced in a study of T-cell reconstitution after alpha-beta-depleted transplantation in children. A TCRbeta library incorporating unique molecular identifiers was prepared. TCRdb passed the PCR reads through MiXCR, listing each CDR3 protein once. The sample holds 210,000 or so distinct CDR3 sequences, about 9.5% seen once. Sequenced material: PBMCs from the stem cell graft donor, taken from the stem cell graft. The source is a human donor who donated a stem cell graft to a child with acute lymphoblastic leukemia.

In its sample, this clonotype was seen many times. The chain couples TRBV28 to TRBJ1-5, with D hard to call. Germline CDR1 is MDHEN and CDR2 is SYDVKM. V was clipped by 3 bases and J by 5 bases, with 14 bases between them. This CDR3 contains 15 residues. The CDR3 spells CASSLPRQLHQPQHF. The CDR3 coding sequence is TGTGCCAGCAGTTTGCCTCGGCAGCTCCATCAGCCCCAGCATTTT.

This clonotype has just a few counts. The chain recombines TRBV27 with TRBJ2-3, with D possibly called TRBD1 or TRBD2 (5 bases each). The CDR3 has 15 amino acids. V lost 4 bases and J 2 bases, leaving 13 bases between the germline ends. Germline CDR1 MNHEY, CDR2 SMNVEV (reference sequence). DNA for the CDR3: TGTGCCAGCAGTTCGGGACCGCCATTCACAGATACGCAGTATTTT. It yields the protein CASSSGPPFTDTQYF.

This clonotype was seen ten or more times. V and J are TRBV27 and TRBJ2-2, with a tentative D call TRBD2 (6 bases). The germline V and J ends were trimmed by 3 bases and 5 bases, with 10 bases remaining between them. The CDR3 extends over 14 amino acids. Germline V lookup: CDR1 MNHEY, CDR2 SMNVEV (reference sequence). The CDR3 bases are TGTGCCAGCAGTTTTGGAGGGGAGACCGGGGAGCTGTTTTTT. This translates into CASSFGGETGELFF.

This clonotype was counted ten times or more. The chain joins TRBV10-3 to TRBJ2-1, with D possibly being TRBD1 (5 bases). This CDR3 is 13 amino acids long. The germline V and J ends were trimmed by 3 bases and 7 bases, with 10 bases remaining between them. The germline CDR1 and CDR2 sequences are ENHRY and SYGVKD. CDR3 coding DNA: TGTGCCATCAGTGACATGACAGTTAATGAGCAGTTCTTC. This codes for CAISDMTVNEQFF.

This rearrangement joins TRBV3-1 to TRBJ2-3, with 9 positions matching TRBD2. In germline, CDR1 is LGHDT, CDR2 YNNKEL (reference sequence). CDR3 size: 17 residues. After removal of 0 bases from V and 1 base from J, the junction contained 5 bases not matched to a gene. CDR3 loop: CASSQELAGAGTDTQYF. DNA of the CDR3: TGTGCCAGCAGCCAAGAATTAGCGGGGGCCGGCACAGATACGCAGTATTTT.

The rearrangement joins TRBV12-3 or TRBV12-4 to TRBJ2-1; D is unclear. Trimming removed 6 bases from V and 0 bases from J, with 9 bases in between. The CDR3 has 14 residues. The CDR3 is CASSLPASYNEQFF. Here the CDR3 DNA reads TGTGCCAGCAGCTTGCCCGCCTCCTACAATGAGCAGTTCTTC.

This sequence joins TRBV12-3 or TRBV12-4 and TRBJ2-2, with D perhaps TRBD1 (6 bases). The V and J ends lost 5 bases and 5 bases respectively, with 18 bases between them. The length of the CDR3 is 16 residues. In DNA form, the CDR3 reads TGTGCCAGCAGTCCACTCCGGACAGTTAAAACCGGGGAGCTGTTTTTT. This codes for CASSPLRTVKTGELFF.

This clonotype was picked up many times. V gene TRBV7-2 combines with J gene TRBJ2-7, with D perhaps TRBD1 (6 bases). V was trimmed by 0 bases and J by 5 bases, leaving 11 bases between them. There are 14 residues in the CDR3. Per germline, CDR1 SGHTA and CDR2 FQGNSA. CDR3 residues: CASSLAQGINEQYF. In DNA form, the CDR3 reads TGTGCCAGCAGCTTAGCACAGGGAATAAACGAGCAGTACTTC.

This chain connects TRBV19 to TRBJ1-1; perhaps TRBD1 as D (5 bases). Trimming cost V 9 bases and J 5 bases, with 19 bases left between them. The CDR3 contains 14 residues. Per the germline V gene, CDR1 is LNHDA and CDR2 is SQIVND (reference sequence). The CDR3 DNA reads TGTGCCAGCGCCGGGACCCCCGGCGGAACTGAAGCTTTCTTT. Amino acid sequence: CASAGTPGGTEAFF.